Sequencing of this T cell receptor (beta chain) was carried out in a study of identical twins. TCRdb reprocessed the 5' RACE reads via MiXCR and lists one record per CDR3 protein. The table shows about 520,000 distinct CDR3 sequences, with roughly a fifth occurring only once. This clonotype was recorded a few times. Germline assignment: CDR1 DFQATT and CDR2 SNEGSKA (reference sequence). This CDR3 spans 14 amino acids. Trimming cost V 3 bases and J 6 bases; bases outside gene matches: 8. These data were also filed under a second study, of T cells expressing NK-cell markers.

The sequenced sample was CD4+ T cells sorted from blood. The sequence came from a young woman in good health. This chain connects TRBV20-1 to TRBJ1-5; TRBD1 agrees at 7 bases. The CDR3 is CSASRQGGGQPQHF. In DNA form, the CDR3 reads TGCAGTGCTAGCCGACAGGGAGGTGGTCAGCCCCAGCATTTT.